These T cell receptor beta chains were read from a single sample in a study of technical replicates of blood from four donors. TCRdb keeps only in-frame clones here, not all; method: immunoSEQ multiplex PCR. The sample records approximately 60,000 clones, more than 75% being singletons. Input material: PBMCs. These receptors were collected from a human donor in good health. Some clones in this sample may be carry-over from other donors' samples. CDR3s include the opening cysteine and the closing phenylalanine or tryptophan. A D gene is named only where the DNA matches it firmly. Size is stated for part of the rows, as once, few or many counts, or as a class when the clone is expanded.

d_call	v_call	clone_size	j_call	cdr3_nt	cdr3_aa
TRBD2	TRBV9	-	TRBJ2-4	TGTGCCAGCAGCGTGGAGGGGAGGGACATTCAGTACTTC	CASSVEGRDIQYF
TRBD1	TRBV11-3	-	TRBJ1-1	TGTGCCAGCAGCAAGAGGACAGGGCGTGGGGACACTGAAGCTTTCTTT	CASSKRTGRGDTEAFF
-	TRBV27	-	TRBJ1-6	TGTGCCAGCAGTTTAGCACAAAATAATTCACCCCTCCACTTT	CASSLAQNNSPLHF
TRBD2	TRBV7-2	-	TRBJ2-3	TGTGCCAGCAGCTTTCAAGCGGGGGGCACAGATACGCAGTATTTT	CASSFQAGGTDTQYF
TRBD2	TRBV2	-	TRBJ2-7	TGTGCCAGCAGACGGACTAGCGGGAGGTACGAGCAGTACTTC	CASRRTSGRYEQYF
-	TRBV10-3	-	TRBJ2-2	TGTGCCATCAGTGAGTCCCGGACTCACACCGGGGAGCTGTTTTTT	CAISESRTHTGELFF
TRBD1	TRBV5-1	-	TRBJ2-1	TGCGCCAGCAGCTTGCATACAGGGGCCTACAATGAGCAGTTCTTC	CASSLHTGAYNEQFF
TRBD2	TRBV4-2	-	TRBJ2-1	TGTGCCAGCAGCCAAGACTTTCTAGCGGACTACAATGAGCAGTTCTTC	CASSQDFLADYNEQFF
-	TRBV18	-	TRBJ1-1	TGTGCCAGCTCGCAAAAGAACAGGGCCATGAACACTGAAGCTTTCTTT	CASSQKNRAMNTEAFF
TRBD2	TRBV11-1	-	TRBJ2-3	TGTGCCAGCAGCTTAACGAGCGGGGGACGCACAGATACGCAGTATTTT	CASSLTSGGRTDTQYF
TRBD1	TRBV7-2	-	TRBJ1-2	TGTGCCAGCAGCCCCAGACAGGGTGAGATCCTTGGCTACACCTTC	CASSPRQGEILGYTF
-	TRBV2	-	TRBJ2-7	TGTGCCAGCAGACCAGGTGTCCCCTACGAGCAGTACTTC	CASRPGVPYEQYF
TRBD2	TRBV7-2	-	TRBJ2-5	TGTGCCAGCAGCCGGACTAGCGATGAGACCCAGTACTTC	CASSRTSDETQYF
TRBD2	TRBV19	-	TRBJ2-5	TGTGCCAGTAGTTCCGGGACTAGACTCTTTCAGACCCAGTACTTC	CASSSGTRLFQTQYF
TRBD1	TRBV2	-	TRBJ1-5	TGTGCCAGCAAACCCGACAGGGGGGGCCAGCCCCAGCATTTT	CASKPDRGGQPQHF
-	TRBV29-1	-	TRBJ1-2	TGCAGCGTTGAGCGAGAAAATGGCTACACCTTC	CSVERENGYTF
-	TRBV5-4	-	TRBJ2-3	TGTGCCAGCAGCTTGGCCCCGCCGGCAGATACGCAGTATTTT	CASSLAPPADTQYF
TRBD1	TRBV30	-	TRBJ2-7	TGTGCCTGGAGTGAGGGACAGGGTTACGAGCAGTACTTC	CAWSEGQGYEQYF
-	TRBV6-1	-	TRBJ1-4	TGTGCCAGCCAGGGTAGGGCGAATAATGAAAAACTGTTTTTT	CASQGRANNEKLFF
-	TRBV6-5	-	TRBJ2-7	TGTGCCAGCAGTTACTCGTTCAGGGCCACCTACGAGCAGTACTTC	CASSYSFRATYEQYF
-	TRBV11-2	-	TRBJ2-7	TGTGCCAGCAGCTTGGCCCACGGAGCCTACGAGCAGTACTTC	CASSLAHGAYEQYF
-	TRBV6-5	many	TRBJ1-1	TGTGCCAGCAGTTCCATCACTTATGAAGCTTTCTTT	CASSSITYEAFF
TRBD1	TRBV27	-	TRBJ1-2	TGTGCCAGCAGCGGACAGGGCCGTGGCTACACCTTC	CASSGQGRGYTF
TRBD2	TRBV6-5	once	TRBJ2-7	TGTGCCAGCAGAGCCGGGACTAGCGGGTACGAGCAGTACTTC	CASRAGTSGYEQYF
-	TRBV11-3	-	TRBJ2-7	TGTGCCAGCAGTCCCGGTCAGGGTTCCGGCGAGCAGTACTTC	CASSPGQGSGEQYF
TRBD1	TRBV12-5	-	TRBJ2-1	TGTGCTAGTGGTTTAGGACAGGGAGATCTGTTCTTC	CASGLGQGDLFF